This TCR beta chain emerged from a study of T cell responses to AZD1222 COVID-19 vaccine. Points from the study as a whole: Spike-specific TCR breadth rose after two AZD1222 doses, and depth rose as well. There were vaccine-associated CD4 TCRs across spike, dominant at 160-218 and 743-854. Donors skewed white British and female; clonal diversity was possibly underestimated.

Using immunoSEQ multiplex PCR, the repertoire was profiled, and TCRdb retains in-frame clones only, with some absent. The table includes 95,000 or so clones, roughly nine tenths detected once. This clone was detected only a few times. Its target is unknown. There are 14 residues in the CDR3. Germline assignment: CDR1 SGHAT and CDR2 FQNNGV. V lost 4 bases and J lost 4, with 11 bases in between. This chain connects TRBV11-2 to TRBJ1-3; D not certain. The input for sequencing was peripheral blood, taken on day 0 of AZD1222 vaccination. This clonotype was obtained from an adult in good health. The CDR3 loop is CASSSLRGGNTIYF. The CDR3, as DNA: TGTGCCAGCAGCTCCCTCCGGGGAGGAAACACCATATATTTT.